A selection of T cell receptor beta chains follows, all from one sample in a study of shared clonotypes between healthy human individuals. Here immunoSEQ multiplex PCR was the method, and the copy in TCRdb shows in-frame clones only, minus some. The sample consists of around 2,100,000 clones, about 95% of them appearing once. The specimen sequenced was naive CD8+ T cells sorted from blood. The receptors stem from a man aged 18-30 years in good health. Both conserved end residues are part of each CDR3. A D gene is named only where the DNA matches it firmly. The size field is filled for only some rows; it gives once, few, many or a size class.

V gene: TRBV11-2
D gene: -
clone size: -
J gene: TRBJ2-5
CDR3 protein: CASSSLDGGARYVTQYF
CDR3 DNA: TGTGCCAGCAGCTCCCTGGACGGGGGCGCGCGGTACGTGACCCAGTACTTC

V gene: TRBV9
D gene: TRBD2
clone size: once
J gene: TRBJ2-1
CDR3 protein: CASSGGLAGVENEQFF
CDR3 DNA: TGTGCCAGCAGCGGGGGACTAGCGGGAGTGGAAAATGAGCAGTTCTTC

V gene: TRBV7-3
D gene: TRBD2
clone size: -
J gene: TRBJ2-7
CDR3 protein: CASSLGQRGAYEQYF
CDR3 DNA: TGTGCCAGCAGCTTAGGGCAGCGGGGGGCCTACGAGCAGTACTTC

V gene: TRBV4-1
D gene: TRBD2
clone size: -
J gene: TRBJ2-1
CDR3 protein: CASSPLGTSGNNEQFF
CDR3 DNA: TGCGCCAGCAGCCCCTTAGGGACTAGCGGTAACAATGAGCAGTTCTTC

V gene: TRBV11-2
D gene: TRBD2
clone size: -
J gene: TRBJ2-7
CDR3 protein: CASSLEVAGPYEQYF
CDR3 DNA: TGTGCCAGCAGCTTAGAGGTAGCGGGACCCTACGAGCAGTACTTC

V gene: TRBV21-1
D gene: -
clone size: -
J gene: TRBJ2-7
CDR3 protein: CASSKGPTRDPIYEQYF
CDR3 DNA: TGTGCCAGCAGCAAAGGCCCCACTAGGGACCCCATCTACGAGCAGTACTTC

V gene: TRBV6-6
D gene: TRBD1
clone size: -
J gene: TRBJ2-7
CDR3 protein: CASSYNRDRGVREQYF
CDR3 DNA: TGTGCCAGCAGTTACAACCGGGACAGGGGAGTGCGGGAGCAGTACTTC

V gene: TRBV6-5
D gene: -
clone size: -
J gene: TRBJ1-6
CDR3 protein: CASSPGQRAISPLHF
CDR3 DNA: TGCGCCAGCAGTCCCGGACAGAGGGCCATCTCACCCCTCCACTTT

V gene: TRBV6-6
D gene: -
clone size: -
J gene: TRBJ2-7
CDR3 protein: CASRGGDEQYF
CDR3 DNA: TGTGCCAGCAGAGGGGGGGACGAGCAGTACTTC

V gene: TRBV27
D gene: -
clone size: -
J gene: TRBJ2-2
CDR3 protein: CASSLTDYTGELFF
CDR3 DNA: TGTGCCAGCAGCCTGACTGATTACACCGGGGAGCTGTTTTTT

V gene: TRBV6-5
D gene: -
clone size: -
J gene: TRBJ1-3
CDR3 protein: CASRFSLGAGNTIYF
CDR3 DNA: TGTGCCAGCAGATTTTCCTTAGGGGCTGGAAACACCATATATTTT

V gene: TRBV27
D gene: TRBD1
clone size: -
J gene: TRBJ2-7
CDR3 protein: CASRLTGPLSYEQYF
CDR3 DNA: TGTGCCAGCAGGTTGACAGGGCCCCTCTCCTACGAGCAGTACTTC

V gene: TRBV30
D gene: TRBD2
clone size: -
J gene: TRBJ2-1
CDR3 protein: CAWSYESGGHNEQFF
CDR3 DNA: TGTGCCTGGAGTTATGAAAGCGGGGGCCACAATGAGCAGTTCTTC

V gene: TRBV6-5
D gene: -
clone size: -
J gene: TRBJ1-1
CDR3 protein: CASSYGGGVEAFF
CDR3 DNA: TGTGCCAGCAGTTACGGGGGTGGGGTTGAAGCTTTCTTT

V gene: TRBV11-2
D gene: -
clone size: -
J gene: TRBJ2-6
CDR3 protein: CASSLDGGWSGANVLTF
CDR3 DNA: TGTGCCAGCAGCTTAGATGGGGGCTGGTCTGGGGCCAACGTCCTGACTTTC

V gene: TRBV5-1
D gene: -
clone size: -
J gene: TRBJ1-1
CDR3 protein: CASSSQDGIVPTEAFF
CDR3 DNA: TGCGCCAGCAGCTCCCAAGACGGGATAGTCCCCACTGAAGCTTTCTTT

V gene: TRBV11-1
D gene: -
clone size: once
J gene: TRBJ2-1
CDR3 protein: CASSTGPYNEQFF
CDR3 DNA: TGTGCCAGCAGCACGGGACCTTACAATGAGCAGTTCTTC

V gene: TRBV9
D gene: TRBD2
clone size: -
J gene: TRBJ2-7
CDR3 protein: CASSVVSGGVDEQYF
CDR3 DNA: TGTGCCAGCAGCGTAGTAAGCGGGGGGGTTGACGAGCAGTACTTC

V gene: TRBV6-1
D gene: -
clone size: -
J gene: TRBJ2-7
CDR3 protein: CASSADRSYEQYF
CDR3 DNA: TGTGCCAGCAGTGCCGACCGTTCCTACGAGCAGTACTTC

V gene: TRBV30
D gene: TRBD1
clone size: -
J gene: TRBJ2-5
CDR3 protein: CAWSVPRTGGKKQPQETQYF
CDR3 DNA: TGTGCCTGGAGTGTACCGAGGACAGGGGGTAAAAAACAGCCCCAAGAGACCCAGTACTTC

V gene: TRBV5-1
D gene: -
clone size: -
J gene: TRBJ1-6
CDR3 protein: CASSLDGGVGSPLHF
CDR3 DNA: TGCGCCAGCAGCTTGGATGGCGGGGTGGGTTCACCCCTCCACTTT

V gene: TRBV19
D gene: -
clone size: -
J gene: TRBJ2-3
CDR3 protein: CASTGSSTDTQYF
CDR3 DNA: TGTGCCAGTACGGGCAGTAGCACAGATACGCAGTATTTT

V gene: TRBV29-1
D gene: -
clone size: once
J gene: TRBJ2-1
CDR3 protein: CSVEKGGNEQFF
CDR3 DNA: TGCAGCGTGGAAAAAGGGGGGAATGAGCAGTTCTTC

V gene: TRBV27
D gene: -
clone size: -
J gene: TRBJ2-1
CDR3 protein: CASRTGYNEQFF
CDR3 DNA: TGTGCCAGCAGGACGGGATACAATGAGCAGTTCTTC

V gene: TRBV27
D gene: TRBD1
clone size: -
J gene: TRBJ1-2
CDR3 protein: CASSTLTGTGLQGYTF
CDR3 DNA: TGTGCCAGCAGTACCCTTACCGGGACAGGTCTTCAAGGCTACACCTTC

V gene: TRBV30
D gene: -
clone size: -
J gene: TRBJ2-3
CDR3 protein: CAWRQGVTDTQYF
CDR3 DNA: TGTGCCTGGAGACAGGGAGTGACAGATACGCAGTATTTT

V gene: TRBV27
D gene: TRBD1
clone size: -
J gene: TRBJ1-3
CDR3 protein: CASSLGQGANTIYF
CDR3 DNA: TGTGCCAGCAGTTTGGGCCAGGGGGCCAACACCATATATTTT

V gene: TRBV7-9
D gene: -
clone size: -
J gene: TRBJ2-3
CDR3 protein: CASSLVGSGSTDTQYF
CDR3 DNA: TGTGCCAGCAGCTTAGTAGGGTCGGGTAGCACAGATACGCAGTATTTT

V gene: TRBV5-6
D gene: TRBD1
clone size: -
J gene: TRBJ2-5
CDR3 protein: CASSLGTAPWTQYF
CDR3 DNA: TGTGCCAGCAGCCTCGGGACAGCCCCTTGGACCCAGTACTTC

V gene: TRBV30
D gene: -
clone size: -
J gene: TRBJ2-1
CDR3 protein: CAWSGVADNEQFF
CDR3 DNA: TGTGCCTGGAGTGGGGTAGCGGACAATGAGCAGTTCTTC

V gene: TRBV6-6
D gene: -
clone size: -
J gene: TRBJ1-5
CDR3 protein: CASSTMIEDVEPQHF
CDR3 DNA: TGTGCCAGCAGTACCATGATCGAGGACGTTGAGCCCCAGCATTTT

V gene: TRBV30
D gene: TRBD2
clone size: -
J gene: TRBJ2-1
CDR3 protein: CAWSLAGEGEQFF
CDR3 DNA: TGTGCCTGGAGTCTAGCGGGAGAGGGTGAGCAGTTCTTC

V gene: TRBV27
D gene: TRBD2
clone size: once
J gene: TRBJ2-7
CDR3 protein: CASSFFSGASYEQYF
CDR3 DNA: TGTGCCAGCAGTTTTTTCAGCGGGGCCTCCTACGAGCAGTACTTC

V gene: TRBV4-1
D gene: -
clone size: -
J gene: TRBJ2-1
CDR3 protein: CASSQAGATYNEQFF
CDR3 DNA: TGCGCCAGCAGCCAAGCGGGAGCCACCTACAATGAGCAGTTCTTC

V gene: TRBV6-5
D gene: -
clone size: once
J gene: TRBJ1-1
CDR3 protein: CASSREQFYSAEAFF
CDR3 DNA: TGTGCCAGCAGCCGAGAACAATTTTATTCCGCTGAAGCTTTCTTT

V gene: TRBV9
D gene: -
clone size: -
J gene: TRBJ2-7
CDR3 protein: CASSVEVGSEQYF
CDR3 DNA: TGTGCCAGCAGCGTAGAAGTGGGGAGCGAGCAGTACTTC

V gene: TRBV13
D gene: TRBD2
clone size: -
J gene: TRBJ2-3
CDR3 protein: CASSYALVAGASDTQYF
CDR3 DNA: TGTGCCAGCAGCTATGCCCTGGTTGCGGGAGCGTCAGATACGCAGTATTTT

V gene: TRBV13
D gene: -
clone size: once
J gene: TRBJ2-7
CDR3 protein: CASSAGGAGEQYF
CDR3 DNA: TGTGCCAGCAGCGCCGGGGGCGCTGGCGAGCAGTACTTC

V gene: TRBV6-5
D gene: -
clone size: -
J gene: TRBJ2-5
CDR3 protein: CASSYSTGQETQYF
CDR3 DNA: TGTGCCAGCAGTTACTCGACCGGGCAAGAGACCCAGTACTTC

V gene: TRBV19
D gene: TRBD1
clone size: -
J gene: TRBJ1-6
CDR3 protein: CASSPTGGNSPLHF
CDR3 DNA: TGTGCCAGTAGTCCGACAGGGGGCAACTCACCCCTCCACTTT

V gene: TRBV2
D gene: -
clone size: once
J gene: TRBJ2-7
CDR3 protein: CASSGEDDFGGEQYF
CDR3 DNA: TGTGCCAGCAGTGGAGAGGACGACTTCGGGGGTGAGCAGTACTTC

V gene: TRBV4-1
D gene: TRBD1
clone size: once
J gene: TRBJ2-3
CDR3 protein: CASSWDRGTDTQYF
CDR3 DNA: TGCGCCAGCAGCTGGGACAGGGGAACAGATACGCAGTATTTT

V gene: TRBV2
D gene: -
clone size: few
J gene: TRBJ1-6
CDR3 protein: CASSEESSYNSPLHF
CDR3 DNA: TGTGCCAGCAGTGAGGAGAGCTCCTATAATTCACCCCTCCACTTT

V gene: TRBV4-3
D gene: -
clone size: -
J gene: TRBJ1-1
CDR3 protein: CASSQGGEGLNTEAFF
CDR3 DNA: TGCGCCAGCAGCCAAGGCGGGGAGGGATTGAACACTGAAGCTTTCTTT

V gene: TRBV5-1
D gene: -
clone size: -
J gene: TRBJ2-3
CDR3 protein: CASRYDRTSTDTQYF
CDR3 DNA: TGCGCCAGCAGATATGACCGTACTAGCACAGATACGCAGTATTTT

V gene: TRBV27
D gene: TRBD1
clone size: -
J gene: TRBJ1-2
CDR3 protein: CASSSDRGAHGYTF
CDR3 DNA: TGTGCCAGCAGTTCGGACAGGGGAGCCCATGGCTACACCTTC